This TCR beta chain was sequenced for a study of cytomegalovirus exposure and HLA in healthy donors. Primers included in the PCR were 60 Vbeta and 13 Jbeta primers. Libraries were prepared by immunoSEQ multiplex PCR; TCRdb keeps only in-frame clonotypes and omits some of them. The sample shows some 120,000 clones, around 80% of them seen only once. Study observations and caveats: In vitro assays verified that a few CMV-associated chains recognized CMV antigens specifically.

Comments on this clone: The antigen is undetermined.

What was sequenced was PBMCs. The receptor was isolated from a man aged 50 to 60 in good health and CMV-seronegative.

CDR3 DNA sequence: TGTGCCAGCAGTGGACAGGGGAATTCACCCCTCCACTTT. Protein: CASSGQGNSPLHF. This chain joins TRBV25-1 and TRBJ1-6; 8 bases are a match to TRBD1. There are 13 residues in the CDR3. After removal of 4 bases from V and 7 bases from J, the junction contained 0 bases not matched to a gene. Germline-derived CDR1 and CDR2 are MGHDK and SYGVNS.